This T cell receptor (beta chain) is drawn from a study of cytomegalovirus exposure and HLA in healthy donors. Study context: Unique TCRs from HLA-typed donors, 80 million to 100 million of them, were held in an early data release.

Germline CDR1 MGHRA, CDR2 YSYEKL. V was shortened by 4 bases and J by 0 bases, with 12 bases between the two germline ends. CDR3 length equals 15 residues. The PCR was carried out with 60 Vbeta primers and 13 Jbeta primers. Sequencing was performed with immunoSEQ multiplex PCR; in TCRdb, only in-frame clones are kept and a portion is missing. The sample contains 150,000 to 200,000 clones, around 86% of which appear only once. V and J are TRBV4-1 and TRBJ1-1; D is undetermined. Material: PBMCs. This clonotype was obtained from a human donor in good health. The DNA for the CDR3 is TGCGCCAGCAGCCGGGGAGGTCGGATGAACACTGAAGCTTTCTTT. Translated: CASSRGGRMNTEAFF.